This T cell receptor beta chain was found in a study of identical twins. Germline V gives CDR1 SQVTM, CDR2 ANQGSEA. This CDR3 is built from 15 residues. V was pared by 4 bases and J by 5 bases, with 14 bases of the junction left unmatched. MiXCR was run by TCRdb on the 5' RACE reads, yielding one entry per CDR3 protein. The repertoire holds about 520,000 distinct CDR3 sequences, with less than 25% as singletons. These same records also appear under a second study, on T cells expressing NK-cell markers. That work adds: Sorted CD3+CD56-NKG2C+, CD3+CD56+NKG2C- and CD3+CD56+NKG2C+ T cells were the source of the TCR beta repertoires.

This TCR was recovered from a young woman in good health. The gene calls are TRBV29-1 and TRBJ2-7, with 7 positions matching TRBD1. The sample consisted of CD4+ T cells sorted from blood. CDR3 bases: TGCAGCGTTGTACCCTCCGGGACAGCAGAGAACGAGCAGTACTTC. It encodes CSVVPSGTAENEQYF.